This T cell receptor beta chain was recorded in a study of T cell repertoires in cytomegalovirus infection. The CDR3 has 14 residues. CDR1 and CDR2 from the germline V gene are DFQATT and SNEGSKA (reference sequence). Germline trimming cut 0 bases from V and 6 bases from J; bases unmatched to any gene: 8. TCRdb called the reads again in MiXCR, with one record for every CDR3 protein. This sample has fewer than 550,000 distinct CDR3 sequences; roughly 29% occur once, and the top ten carry under 15%. Specimen: PBMCs. The chain couples TRBV20-1 to TRBJ2-7, with TRBD2 matching over 7 bases. The source of this sequence is a human donor in good health (CMV status not recorded). Some clones in this sample may be carry-over from other donors' samples. In DNA, the CDR3 is TGCAGTGCTAGAGACGTAGCGGGCTTTGTCGAGCAGTACTTC. The encoded protein is CSARDVAGFVEQYF.